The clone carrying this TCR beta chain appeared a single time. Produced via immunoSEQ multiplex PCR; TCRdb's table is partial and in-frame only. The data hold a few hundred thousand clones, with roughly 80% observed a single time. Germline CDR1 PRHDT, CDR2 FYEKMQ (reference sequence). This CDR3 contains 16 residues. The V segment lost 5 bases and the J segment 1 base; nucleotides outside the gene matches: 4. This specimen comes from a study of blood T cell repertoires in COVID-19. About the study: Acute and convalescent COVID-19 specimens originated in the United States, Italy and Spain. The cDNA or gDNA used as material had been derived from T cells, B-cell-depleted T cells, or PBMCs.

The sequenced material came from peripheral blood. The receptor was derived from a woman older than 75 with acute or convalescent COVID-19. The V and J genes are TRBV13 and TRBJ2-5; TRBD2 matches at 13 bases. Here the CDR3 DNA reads TGTGCCAGCAGCCTCGGACTAGCGGGGGCCCAAGAGACCCAGTACTTC. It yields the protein CASSLGLAGAQETQYF.